The 28 T cell receptor beta chains listed next were all sequenced from one sample in a study of CD8+CD57+ T cells in acquired aplastic anemia. It was genomic DNA that served as the template for profiling TCR beta VDJ and CDR3. TCRdb independently ran MiXCR on the reads; one entry per CDR3 protein. This sample has about 220,000 distinct CDR3 sequences, with approximately 35% found just once. The specimen sequenced was sorted CD4+, CD8+, or CD8+CD57+ T cells (not recorded which) from PBMCs. These receptors were taken from a human donor in good health, serving as a control.

This clonotype came up many times. This rearrangement joins TRBV20-1 to TRBJ1-2, with 7 positions matching TRBD1. Germline CDR1 DFQATT, CDR2 SNEGSKA (reference sequence). The ends lost 5 bases at V and 2 bases at J; junction bases unmatched: 8. The CDR3 runs 14 residues. The CDR3 nucleotides are TGCAGTGCTGCGAACAGGGGAAGAAACTATGGCTACACCTTC. Amino acids: CSAANRGRNYGYTF.

The table lists this clonotype with a few counts. CDR3 protein: CASSPDRDRGFYEQYF. The CDR3 DNA reads as TGCGCCAGCAGCCCGGACCGGGACAGGGGTTTCTACGAGCAGTACTTC. This chain connects TRBV5-1 to TRBJ2-7; 10 positions agree with TRBD1. The CDR3 has 16 residues. In germline, CDR1 is SGHRS, CDR2 YFSETQ. The V segment lost 4 bases and the J segment 3 bases; nucleotides outside the gene matches: 10. Together with reference TRBV5-1 and TRBJ2-7, the CDR3 gives the full variable domain: KAGVTQTPRYLIKTRGQQVTLSCSPISGHRSVSWYQQTPGQGLQFLFEYFSETQRNKGNFPGRFSGRQFSNSRSEMNVSTLELGDSALYLCASSPDRDRGFYEQYFGPGTRLTVT.

This clonotype was observed a few times. The gene calls are TRBV11-2 and TRBJ1-5; TRBD1 matches 7 bases. The V gene end was trimmed by 1 base and the J gene end by 9 bases; junction bases not matched to a gene: 6. Germline loops: CDR1 SGHAT, CDR2 FQNNGV. The CDR3 runs 14 residues. For the CDR3, the DNA is TGTGCCAGCAGCTTAGCAGGGGGGACGAGGCCCCAGCATTTT. Protein: CASSLAGGTRPQHF.

This chain joins TRBV25-1 and TRBJ1-3; 12 bases are shared with TRBD1. The CDR3 length is 16 residues. From germline, CDR1 is MGHDK and CDR2 SYGVNS. V shed 4 bases and J 4 bases; nucleotides not matched to a gene: 5. CDR3 in DNA: TGTGCCAGCAGTGGGGGGACAGGGGGCTGGGGAAACACCATATATTTT. Translation gives CASSGGTGGWGNTIYF.

The sample holds many counts of this clonotype. The rearrangement joins TRBV4-1 to TRBJ2-7, with TRBD2 as a possible D gene (6 bases). V dropped 4 bases and J dropped 2 bases, with 18 bases sitting between them. In germline, CDR1 is MGHRA, CDR2 YSYEKL. CDR3 size: 16 residues. The CDR3 reads CASSRGLGRGTYEQYF. The CDR3 DNA follows: TGCGCCAGCAGCCGGGGATTAGGGCGGGGAACCTACGAGCAGTACTTC.

Details on this clonotype: A much larger clone lies one base from this, so it may be a read error. The chain has TRBV20-1 and TRBJ1-1; D is unresolved. The germline V and J ends were trimmed by 1 base and 4 bases, with 19 bases remaining between them. The CDR3 runs to 16 residues. CDR1 and CDR2 from the germline V gene are DFQATT and SNEGSKA (reference sequence). In nucleotides, the CDR3 is TGCAGTGCTAGAGGTGCAGATACTATACTGAGCACTGAAGCTTTCTTT. Translating it yields CSARGADTILSTEAFF.

CDR3: CSVGQGANYGYTF. CDR3 coding DNA: TGCAGCGTGGGGCAGGGGGCAAACTATGGCTACACCTTC. The V call is TRBV29-1, the J call TRBJ1-2; 8 bases fit TRBD1. The CDR3 length is 13 residues. V lost 6 bases, J lost 2 bases, and 5 bases stayed unmatched. CDR1 SQVTM and CDR2 ANQGSEA come from the germline V gene.

This clonotype was seen more than once but under ten times. The chain couples TRBV25-1 to TRBJ2-1; TRBD2 matches 10 bases. Germline trimming cut 3 bases from V and 6 bases from J; bases unmatched to any gene: 5. Germline CDR1 reads MGHDK; CDR2 reads SYGVNS. The CDR3 is made up of 15 amino acids. CDR3 DNA sequence: TGTGCCAGCAGTGATCCGGCTAGCGGGGGCAATGAGCAGTTCTTC. Protein product: CASSDPASGGNEQFF.

On this clonotype itself: Its ends do not fully match the called genes, so a read error is possible. This chain links TRBV6-1 with TRBJ2-7; 7 positions match TRBD1. CDR1 and CDR2 from the germline V gene are MNHNS and SASEGT. The CDR3 has 16 residues. DNA for the CDR3: TGTGCCAGCAGTAGAAGACAGGGAACACTCTCCTACGAGCAGCACTTC. The encoded protein is CASSRRQGTLSYEQHF.

This clonotype was observed many times. J is TRBJ1-6 and V is TRBV3-1; D gene uncertain. V gave up 2 bases and J gave up 13 bases, with 9 bases separating them. The CDR3 totals 12 residues. Germline V lookup: CDR1 LGHDT, CDR2 YNNKEL (reference sequence). The CDR3 coding sequence is TGTGCCAGCAGCCAATACTCCTTGCCCCTCCACTTT. This gives the protein CASSQYSLPLHF.

The CDR3 reads CSVDRGRGETQYF. For the CDR3, the DNA is TGCAGCGTTGACAGGGGGAGGGGAGAGACCCAGTACTTC. The genes are TRBV29-1 and TRBJ2-5; D tentatively reads TRBD1 or TRBD2 (7 bases each). CDR3 length equals 13 residues. Trimming cost V 3 bases and J 4 bases, with 12 bases left between them. CDR1 is SQVTM, CDR2 ANQGSEA, per germline.

A few counts support this clonotype. This sequence joins TRBV4-1 and TRBJ1-3; D uncertain. Deletions cut 3 bases from V and 0 bases from J, with 6 bases between. CDR3 size: 14 residues. Germline V gene lookup returns CDR1 MGHRA and CDR2 YSYEKL. CDR3 amino acids: CASSHPVSGNTIYF. CDR3 coding DNA: TGCGCCAGCAGCCACCCAGTCTCTGGAAACACCATATATTTT.

The rearrangement joins TRBV18 to TRBJ1-1; no firm D call. The germline gives CDR1 KGHSH, CDR2 LQKENI. The V end was cut by 3 bases, the J end by 1 base, with 9 bases between. CDR3 size: 14 residues. The CDR3 coding sequence is TGTGCCAGCTCACCGGACTCAGAGAACACTGAAGCTTTCTTT. It yields the protein CASSPDSENTEAFF.

As concerns this clonotype: One junction end disagrees with the germline gene, perhaps due to a read error. The genes are TRBV11-2 and TRBJ1-3, with D unclear. Germline-derived CDR1 and CDR2 are SGHAT and FQNNGV. This CDR3 has 16 residues. The CDR3 DNA sequence: TGTGCCAGCAGCTTAGTAACCTGGGGTACTGGAAGCACCATATATTTT. Protein product: CASSLVTWGTGSTIYF. The full variable domain, completed using reference TRBV11-2 and TRBJ1-3, is EAGVAQSPRYKIIEKRQSVAFWCNPISGHATLYWYQQILGQGPKLLIQFQNNGVVDDSQLPKDRFSAERLKGVDSTLKIQPAKLEDSAVYLCASSLVTWGTGSTIYFGEGSWLTVV.

This clonotype has a handful of counts. The chain carries TRBV5-1 and TRBJ2-3, with unresolved D. The germline CDR1 and CDR2 sequences are SGHRS and YFSETQ. The CDR3 runs 14 residues. V was trimmed by 0 bases and J by 0 bases, leaving 5 bases between them. CDR3: CASSLVSSTDTQYF. DNA of the CDR3: TGCGCCAGCAGCTTGGTATCGAGCACAGATACGCAGTATTTT.

Details on this clonotype: A junction end diverges from the germline sequence, so it may reflect a read error. V gene TRBV10-3 combines with J gene TRBJ1-3, with D hard to call. The CDR3 covers 14 residues. From germline, CDR1 is ENHRY and CDR2 SYGVKD. DNA for the CDR3: TGTGCCATCGGTCTGTTGGGATCTGGAAACACCATATATTTC. Protein sequence: CAIGLLGSGNTIYF.

This clonotype was seen once. The chain employs TRBV5-1 and TRBJ2-7; TRBD1 matches 7 bases. V was clipped by 0 bases and J by 3 bases; unmatched bases: 3. Germline V gene lookup returns CDR1 SGHRS and CDR2 YFSETQ. CDR3 length equals 14 residues. CDR3 DNA: TGCGCCAGCAGCTTGGGGGGACAGATCTACGAGCAGTACTTC. Amino acids: CASSLGGQIYEQYF.

To note about this clonotype: The junction differs from germline at one of its ends, possibly a read error. The V call is TRBV6-2 or TRBV6-3, the J call TRBJ1-1; D unresolved. The CDR3 loop spans 15 amino acids. CDR1 is MNHEY, CDR2 SVGEGT, per germline. The CDR3 DNA reads as TGTGCCCGCAGTTACTGGCCTATCTCATCCACTGAAGCTTTCTTT. This translates into CARSYWPISSTEAFF.

This clonotype was seen only a few times. The chain employs TRBV20-1 and TRBJ2-3, with 8 bases matching TRBD2. This CDR3 has 15 amino acids. Germline values: CDR1 DFQATT, CDR2 SNEGSKA (reference sequence). The V segment lost 6 bases and the J segment 0 bases; nucleotides outside the gene matches: 8. The CDR3 region has the DNA TGCAGTGCCCGGAGACTAGCGACCAGCACAGATACGCAGTATTTT. Amino acids: CSARRLATSTDTQYF.

This clonotype was seen at least ten times. A much larger clone lies a single base off, so this may be a read error. The chain is built from TRBV11-2 and TRBJ2-7; no reliable D call. Trimming cost V 4 bases and J 3 bases, with 4 bases left between them. The length of the CDR3 is 11 residues. The germline V gene encodes CDR1 SGHAT and CDR2 FQNNGV. The CDR3 bases are TGTGCCAGCAGCTCGTACTACGAGCAGTACTTC. Translating gives CASSSYYEQYF.

The rearrangement links TRBV20-1 to TRBJ2-1; 12 nucleotides agree with TRBD2. Germline V gene data show CDR1 as DFQATT and CDR2 as SNEGSKA (reference sequence). This CDR3 contains 15 residues. Trimming at V came to 5 bases and at J to 6 bases, leaving 8 bases not matched to a gene. This CDR3 reads CSARLAGGPGNEQFF. For the CDR3, the DNA is TGCAGTGCTCGGCTAGCGGGGGGGCCAGGCAATGAGCAGTTCTTC.

The sample holds a few counts of this clonotype. The V gene is TRBV6-5, the J gene TRBJ1-1; D is possibly TRBD1 (6 bases). V lost 3 bases, J lost 5 bases, and 10 bases lay in between. Germline CDR1 and CDR2: MNHEY and SVGAGI. The CDR3 totals 13 residues. CDR3 amino acids: CASSYNRDTEAFF. The CDR3 region has the DNA TGTGCCAGCAGTTATAACAGGGATACTGAAGCTTTCTTT.

The chain is built from TRBV14 and TRBJ1-4, with TRBD1 matching 7 bases. Germline CDR1 SGHDN, CDR2 FVKESK. The CDR3 consists of 15 residues. V trimming: 0 bases; J trimming: 10 bases; junction bases outside the gene matches: 8. The CDR3 DNA is TGTGCCAGCAGCCAAGATAGGAATGCAGGGGGAAAACTGTTTTTT. It yields the protein CASSQDRNAGGKLFF.

This clonotype occurred a few times. J is TRBJ2-1 and V is TRBV2; perhaps D is TRBD1 or TRBD2 (6 bases each). This CDR3 spans 11 amino acids. The germline CDR1 and CDR2 sequences are SNHLY and FYNNEI. DNA for the CDR3: TGTGCTAGCGGACAGAATAATGAGCAGTTCTTC. It is translated as CASGQNNEQFF.

This clonotype was recorded at least ten times. CDR3 sequence reads: CATSAQRGVNTGELFF. In DNA, the CDR3 is TGTGCCACCAGTGCCCAGCGAGGGGTGAACACCGGGGAGCTGTTTTTT. V gene TRBV24-1 combines with J gene TRBJ2-2; the D call may be TRBD1 or TRBD2 (5 bases each). The CDR3 runs to 16 residues. The V gene's germline CDR1 is KGHDR and CDR2 SFDVKD. V was clipped by 5 bases and J by 1 base, with 13 bases between them.

Many counts were recorded for this clonotype. The J gene is TRBJ1-2, the V gene TRBV19; perhaps TRBD1 as D (5 bases). V was pared by 4 bases and J by 4 bases, with 13 bases between. The CDR3 covers 14 residues. Germline loops: CDR1 LNHDA, CDR2 SQIVND (reference sequence). CDR3: CASSTMGQSYGYTF. The CDR3 DNA sequence: TGTGCCAGTAGTACAATGGGGCAGAGCTATGGCTACACCTTC. Drawing the rest from reference TRBV19 and TRBJ1-2, the complete variable domain is DGGITQSPKYLFRKEGQNVTLSCEQNLNHDAMYWYRQDPGQGLRLIYYSQIVNDFQKGDIAEGYSVSREKKESFPLTVTSAQKNPTAFYLCASSTMGQSYGYTFGSGTRLTVV.

This chain uses TRBV6-1 with TRBJ1-1, with 7 bases fitting TRBD1. This CDR3 spans 16 amino acids. The trim removed 6 bases at V and 1 base at J, leaving 11 bases unmatched. The V gene's germline CDR1 is MNHNS and CDR2 SASEGT. CDR3 residues: CASRTTMGQTNTEAFF. The CDR3 region has the DNA TGTGCCAGCAGGACGACGATGGGACAGACGAACACTGAAGCTTTCTTT.

This clonotype appeared once. The chain is built from TRBV10-3 and TRBJ2-2; perhaps TRBD1 as D (7 bases). With 8 bases removed from V and 7 bases from J, the gap between germline ends came to 23 bases. The CDR3 length is 16 residues. The germline CDR1 and CDR2 sequences are ENHRY and SYGVKD. CDR3 in amino acids: CAIARTTGRQGGELFF. For the CDR3, the DNA is TGTGCCATCGCTAGAACAACCGGGAGACAGGGCGGGGAGCTGTTTTTT.